These 12 T cell receptor beta chains share one sample of origin, sequenced in a study of read filtering for tumor transcriptome and immune sequencing. From about 400 ng of RNA, a library with molecular barcoded alpha/delta and beta/gamma adaptors was made. In TCRdb, the reads were re-called with MiXCR into one record per CDR3 protein. The sample lists tens of thousands of distinct CDR3 sequences, about 21% seen once, with around 15% in the top ten. Sequencing was carried out using a population of CD138-negative cells sorted from bone marrow. These receptors were taken from a donor at least 40 years old with multiple myeloma.

This clonotype was seen repeatedly, ten times or more. The genes are TRBV6-5 and TRBJ2-7; weak D call: TRBD1 (7 bases). The CDR3 contains 16 residues. Germline V lookup: CDR1 MNHEY, CDR2 SVGAGI. Trimming took off 0 bases at V and 3 bases at J, with 15 bases between the two ends. The CDR3 sequence: CASSYSEGWDSYEQYF. CDR3 coding DNA: TGTGCCAGCAGTTACTCGGAGGGCTGGGACAGCTACGAGCAGTACTTC.

In its sample, this clonotype was seen many times. The chain recombines TRBV5-1 with TRBJ2-7; 7 bases map to TRBD2. With V trimmed by 4 bases and J by 5 bases, 9 bases remained unmatched. The germline CDR1 and CDR2 sequences are SGHRS and YFSETQ. The CDR3 is made up of 14 amino acids. The CDR3 region has the DNA TGCGCCAGCAGCGTGAGCGGGACTACGGACGAGCAGTACTTC. Its translation is CASSVSGTTDEQYF. Together with reference TRBV5-1 and TRBJ2-7, the CDR3 gives the full variable domain: KAGVTQTPRYLIKTRGQQVTLSCSPISGHRSVSWYQQTPGQGLQFLFEYFSETQRNKGNFPGRFSGRQFSNSRSEMNVSTLELGDSALYLCASSVSGTTDEQYFGPGTRLTVT.

Many counts were recorded for this clonotype. This chain connects TRBV3-1 to TRBJ2-3, with D uncertain. Germline values: CDR1 LGHDT, CDR2 YNNKEL (reference sequence). V lost 3 bases and J 6 bases, leaving 10 bases between the germline ends. CDR3 length equals 13 residues. For the CDR3, the DNA is TGTGCCAGCAGCCACGCCCCATCGGATACGCAGTATTTT. Its protein is CASSHAPSDTQYF.

This clonotype was counted at least ten times. The rearrangement links TRBV5-1 to TRBJ2-5; TRBD2 aligns across 10 bases. Germline CDR1 and CDR2: SGHRS and YFSETQ. J lost 2 bases, V lost 5 bases, and 3 bases had no gene match. The CDR3 spans 14 residues. Here the CDR3 DNA reads TGCGCCAGCAGTTTGACTAGCGGGCAAGAGACCCAGTACTTC. This encodes CASSLTSGQETQYF.

This clonotype was counted ten times or more. CDR3 sequence reads: CASSVGARGGSYEQYF. In DNA, the CDR3 is TGTGCCAGCAGCGTAGGGGCCCGGGGCGGTTCCTACGAGCAGTACTTC. The gene calls are TRBV9 and TRBJ2-7; D is perhaps TRBD1 or TRBD2 (5 bases each). Trimming stripped 0 bases from V and 1 base from J, with 14 bases between. The germline V gene encodes CDR1 SGDLS and CDR2 YYNGEE. This CDR3 comprises 16 residues.

As for this clonotype: It is likely a read error: a sequence one base away is far more abundant. The rearrangement links TRBV11-2 to TRBJ2-1; 11 bases agree with TRBD2. The V gene end was trimmed by 5 bases and the J gene end by 7 bases; junction bases not matched to a gene: 7. CDR1 and CDR2 (germline): SGHAT, FQNNGV. This CDR3 comprises 15 residues. The CDR3 spells CASSPISGGDNEQFF. The DNA of the CDR3 is TGTGCCAGCAGCCCAATTAGCGGGGGGGATAATGAGCAGTTCTTC.

J is TRBJ2-6 and V is TRBV12-3 or TRBV12-4, with D maybe TRBD2 (6 bases). The length of the CDR3 is 18 residues. The ends were cut back, 3 bases at V and 0 bases at J, with 15 bases in the middle. Written as DNA, the CDR3 is TGTGCCAGCAGTTTCTGGACTATCGCGGACTCTGGGGCCAACGTCCTGACTTTC. Protein sequence: CASSFWTIADSGANVLTF.

This clonotype was seen at least ten times. This sequence joins TRBV6-1 and TRBJ2-1; 9 bases line up with TRBD2. CDR1 MNHNS and CDR2 SASEGT come from the germline V gene. V lost 3 bases and J lost 8; bases outside the gene matches: 5. This CDR3 spans 14 amino acids. The CDR3 nucleotides read TGTGCCAGCAGTGATGCGGGAGGGCCCTATGAGCAGTTCTTC. Residues: CASSDAGGPYEQFF.

Points on this clonotype: This could be a read error, since a much larger clone is one nucleotide away. The chain carries TRBV29-1 and TRBJ2-7, with a possible D match to TRBD2 (6 bases). CDR1 is SQVTM and CDR2 is ANQGSEA in the germline V gene. The V and J ends lost 8 bases and 6 bases respectively, with 14 bases between them. This CDR3 spans 11 amino acids. CDR3 sequence reads: CSCGEVGEQYF. DNA for the CDR3: TGCAGCTGCGGGGAGGTCGGCGAGCAGTACTTC.

This clonotype was picked up many times. The V and J genes are TRBV20-1 and TRBJ2-2, with 10 bases lining up with TRBD2. This CDR3 spans 16 amino acids. Germline lookup yields CDR1 DFQATT and CDR2 SNEGSKA (reference sequence). Trimming at V came to 1 base and at J to 6 bases, leaving 8 bases not matched to a gene. CDR3 coding DNA: TGCAGTGCTAGAGCCTACACTAGCGGGGTCGCCGGGGAGCTGTTTTTT. Translating gives CSARAYTSGVAGELFF.

This clonotype was picked up many times. The V gene is TRBV12-3 or TRBV12-4, the J gene TRBJ2-1; perhaps TRBD1 as D (6 bases). V lost 6 bases to trimming and J lost 4 bases, with 10 bases between them. The CDR3 covers 13 residues. As DNA, the CDR3 is TGTGCCAGCAGCATAGGGGGATACAATGAGCAGTTCTTC. Its translation: CASSIGGYNEQFF.

This clonotype was counted many times. DNA of the CDR3: TGCAGTGGACAGGGCCAACTGTACAATGAGCAGTTCTTC. Translating gives CSGQGQLYNEQFF. The chain carries TRBV20-1 and TRBJ2-1; 7 positions match TRBD1. The germline V gene encodes CDR1 DFQATT and CDR2 SNEGSKA (reference sequence). V was clipped by 7 bases and J by 4 bases; unmatched bases: 7. The CDR3 loop spans 13 amino acids.